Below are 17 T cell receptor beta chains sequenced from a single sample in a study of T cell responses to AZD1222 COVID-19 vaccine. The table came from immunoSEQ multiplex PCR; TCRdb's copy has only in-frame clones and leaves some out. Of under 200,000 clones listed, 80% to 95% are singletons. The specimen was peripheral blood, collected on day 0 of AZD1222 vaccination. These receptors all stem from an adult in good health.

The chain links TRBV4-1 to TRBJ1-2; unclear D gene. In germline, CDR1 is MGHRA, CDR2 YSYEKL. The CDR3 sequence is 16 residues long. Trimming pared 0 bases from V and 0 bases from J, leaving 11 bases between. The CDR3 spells CASSQDLVPSNYGYTF. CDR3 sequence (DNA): TGCGCCAGCAGCCAAGATTTAGTACCCTCTAACTATGGCTACACCTTC.

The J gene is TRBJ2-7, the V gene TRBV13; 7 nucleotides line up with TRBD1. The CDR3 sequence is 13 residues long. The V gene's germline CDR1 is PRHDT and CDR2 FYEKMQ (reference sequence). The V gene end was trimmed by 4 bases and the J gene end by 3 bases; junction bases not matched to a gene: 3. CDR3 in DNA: TGTGCCAGCAGCTATCGACAGGGCTACGAGCAGTACTTC. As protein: CASSYRQGYEQYF.

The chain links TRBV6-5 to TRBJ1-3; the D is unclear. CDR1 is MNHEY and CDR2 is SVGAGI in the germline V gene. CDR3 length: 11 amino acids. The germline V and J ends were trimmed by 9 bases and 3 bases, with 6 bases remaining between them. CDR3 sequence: CASLLGNTIYF. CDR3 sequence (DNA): TGTGCCAGTTTACTTGGAAACACCATATATTTT.

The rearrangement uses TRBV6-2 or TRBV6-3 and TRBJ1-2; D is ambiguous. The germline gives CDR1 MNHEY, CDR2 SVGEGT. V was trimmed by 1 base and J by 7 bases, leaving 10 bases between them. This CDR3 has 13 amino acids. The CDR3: CASSYWTAGGYTF. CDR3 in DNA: TGTGCCAGCAGTTACTGGACCGCCGGTGGCTACACCTTC.

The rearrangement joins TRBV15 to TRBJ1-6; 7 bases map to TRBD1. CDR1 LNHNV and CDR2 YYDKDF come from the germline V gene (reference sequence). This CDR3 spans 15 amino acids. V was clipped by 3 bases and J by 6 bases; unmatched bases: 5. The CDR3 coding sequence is TGTGCCACCAGCAGCAGGGGGTCTCCTAATTCACCCCTCCACTTT. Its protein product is CATSSRGSPNSPLHF.

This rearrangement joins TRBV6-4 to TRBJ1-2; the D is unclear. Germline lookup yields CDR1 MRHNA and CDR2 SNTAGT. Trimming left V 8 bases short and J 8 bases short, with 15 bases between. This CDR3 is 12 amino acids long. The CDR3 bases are TGTGCCAGCTGGATGGCAGGATACGGCTACACCTTC. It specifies CASWMAGYGYTF.

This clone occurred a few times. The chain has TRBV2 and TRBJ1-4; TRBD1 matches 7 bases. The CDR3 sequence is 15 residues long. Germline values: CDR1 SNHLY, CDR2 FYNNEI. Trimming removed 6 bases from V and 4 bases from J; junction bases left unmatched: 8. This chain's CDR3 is CASSPGQLINEKLFF. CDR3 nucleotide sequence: TGTGCCAGCAGCCCGGGACAGCTTATTAATGAAAAACTGTTTTTT. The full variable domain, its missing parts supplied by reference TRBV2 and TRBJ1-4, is EPEVTQTPSHQVTQMGQEVILRCVPISNHLYFYWYRQILGQKVEFLVSFYNNEISEKSEIFDDQFSVERPDGSNFTLKIRSTKLEDSAMYFCASSPGQLINEKLFFGSGTQLSVL.

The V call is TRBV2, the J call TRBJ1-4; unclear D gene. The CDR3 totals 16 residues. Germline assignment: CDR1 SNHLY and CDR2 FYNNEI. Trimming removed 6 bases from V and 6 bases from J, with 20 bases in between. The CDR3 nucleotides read TGTGCCAGCAGGTCAAGGGTGTCCCACCTTCATGAAAAACTGTTTTTT. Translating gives CASRSRVSHLHEKLFF. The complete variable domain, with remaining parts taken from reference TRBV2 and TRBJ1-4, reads EPEVTQTPSHQVTQMGQEVILRCVPISNHLYFYWYRQILGQKVEFLVSFYNNEISEKSEIFDDQFSVERPDGSNFTLKIRSTKLEDSAMYFCASRSRVSHLHEKLFFGSGTQLSVL.

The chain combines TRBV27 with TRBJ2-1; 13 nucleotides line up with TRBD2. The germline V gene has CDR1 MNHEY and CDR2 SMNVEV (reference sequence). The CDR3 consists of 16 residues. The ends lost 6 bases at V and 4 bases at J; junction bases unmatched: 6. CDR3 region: CASRHRLAGGYNEQFF. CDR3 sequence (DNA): TGTGCCAGCAGGCACCGACTAGCGGGAGGTTACAATGAGCAGTTCTTC.

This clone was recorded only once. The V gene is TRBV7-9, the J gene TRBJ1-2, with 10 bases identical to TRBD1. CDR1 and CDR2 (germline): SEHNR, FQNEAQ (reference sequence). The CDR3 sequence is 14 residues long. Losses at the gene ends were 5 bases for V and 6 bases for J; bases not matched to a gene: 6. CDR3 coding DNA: TGTGCCAGCAGCCAACGACAGGGGGCGCATGGCTACACCTTC. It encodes CASSQRQGAHGYTF.

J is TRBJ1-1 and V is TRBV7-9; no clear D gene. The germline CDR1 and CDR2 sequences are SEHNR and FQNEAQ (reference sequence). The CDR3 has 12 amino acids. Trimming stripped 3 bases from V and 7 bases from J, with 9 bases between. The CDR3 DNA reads TGTGCCAGCAGCTTCGAGAGTGTTGAAGCTTTCTTT. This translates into CASSFESVEAFF.

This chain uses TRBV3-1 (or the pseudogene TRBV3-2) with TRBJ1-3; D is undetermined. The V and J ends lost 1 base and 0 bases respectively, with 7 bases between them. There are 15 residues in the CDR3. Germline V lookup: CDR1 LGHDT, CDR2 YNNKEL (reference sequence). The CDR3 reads CASSQGVSSGNTIYF. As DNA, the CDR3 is TGTGCCAGCAGCCAAGGGGTAAGCTCTGGAAACACCATATATTTT.

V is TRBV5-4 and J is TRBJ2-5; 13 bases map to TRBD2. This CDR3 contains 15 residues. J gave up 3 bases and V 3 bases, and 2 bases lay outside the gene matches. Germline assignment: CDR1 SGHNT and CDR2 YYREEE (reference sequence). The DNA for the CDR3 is TGTGCCAGCAGCTCCGGGACTAGCGGGGAAGAGACCCAGTACTTC. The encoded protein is CASSSGTSGEETQYF.

CDR3 in amino acids: CASTGLNYGYTF. In DNA, the CDR3 is TGTGCCAGCACCGGACTGAACTATGGCTACACCTTC. The V and J genes are TRBV12-3 or TRBV12-4 and TRBJ1-2, with no clear D. The CDR3 has 12 amino acids. Trimming left V 7 bases short and J 2 bases short, with 8 bases between.

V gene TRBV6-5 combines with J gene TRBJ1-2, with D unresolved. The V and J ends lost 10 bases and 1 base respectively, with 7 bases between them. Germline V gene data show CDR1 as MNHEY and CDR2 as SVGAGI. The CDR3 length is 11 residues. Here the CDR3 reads CATTLNYGYTF. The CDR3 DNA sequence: TGTGCCACGACACTTAACTATGGCTACACCTTC.

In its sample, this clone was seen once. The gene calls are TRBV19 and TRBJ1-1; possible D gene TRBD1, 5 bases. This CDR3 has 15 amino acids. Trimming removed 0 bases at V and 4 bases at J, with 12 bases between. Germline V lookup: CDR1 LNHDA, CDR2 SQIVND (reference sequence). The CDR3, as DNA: TGTGCCAGTAGTATAGATCTGGCAGGGACCACTGAAGCTTTCTTT. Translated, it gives CASSIDLAGTTEAFF.

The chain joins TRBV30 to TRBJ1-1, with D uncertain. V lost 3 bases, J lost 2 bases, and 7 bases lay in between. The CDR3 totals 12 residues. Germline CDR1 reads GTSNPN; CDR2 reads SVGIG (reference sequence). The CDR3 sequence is CAWRGINTEAFF. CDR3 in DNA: TGTGCCTGGAGGGGAATTAACACTGAAGCTTTCTTT.